The subject of this entry is one T cell receptor beta chain. These data belong to a study of cytomegalovirus exposure and HLA in healthy donors. PCR primers comprised 60 Vbeta and 13 Jbeta primers. TCRdb's copy holds only in-frame clones and misses some; the assay was immunoSEQ multiplex PCR. The table includes 90,000 to 120,000 clones, 79% detected once. Germline assignment: CDR1 MNHNS and CDR2 SASEGT. The V end lost 4 bases, the J end lost 4 bases, and 3 bases lay between the germline ends. The CDR3 sequence is 11 residues long. The chain is built from TRBV6-1 and TRBJ2-3; D is unclear. Sequencing input: PBMCs. The receptor comes from a female donor in good health and CMV-seropositive. CDR3 region: CASSVADTQYF. The CDR3 DNA reads as TGTGCCAGCAGTGTAGCAGATACGCAGTATTTT.